This passage covers 25 T cell receptor beta chains from one sample sequenced in a study of T cells in Graves' hyperthyroidism and ophthalmopathy. The investigators amplified TCR beta CDR3 regions from RNA transcripts. RT-PCR in the first round (using the HTBI primer set) targeted the TCR CDR3. TCRdb analysed the multiplex PCR reads with MiXCR anew, one entry per CDR3 protein. This sample has approximately 620,000 distinct CDR3 sequences, with more than 15% found just once. Material for sequencing was blood. The receptors were gathered from a woman aged 40 to 49 with Graves' ophthalmopathy.

Remarks on this clonotype: One end of the junction is discordant with germline, which a read error may explain. The chain employs TRBV28 and TRBJ2-7, with 13 bases lining up with TRBD2. From germline, CDR1 is MDHEN and CDR2 SYDVKM. The CDR3 consists of 21 residues. This CDR3 reads CASSLPNTYPGLAGDTNEQYF. The CDR3 coding sequence is TGTGCCAGCAGTTTACCAAACACATACCCCGGACTAGCGGGAGATACTAACGAACAGTACTTC. Looking up the rest from reference TRBV28 and TRBJ2-7 gives the full variable domain: DVKVTQSSRYLVKRTGEKVFLECVQDMDHENMFWYRQDPGLGLRLIYFSYDVKMKEKGDIPEGYSVSREKKERFSLILESASTNQTSMYLCASSLPNTYPGLAGDTNEQYFGPGTRLTVT.

The table lists this clonotype with a few counts. The chain uses TRBV14 and TRBJ2-1, with a possible D match to TRBD2 (5 bases). Germline CDR1 SGHDN, CDR2 FVKESK. V gave up 2 bases and J gave up 0 bases, with 17 bases separating them. This CDR3 has 18 residues. The CDR3 sequence: CASSQTDYRGSSYNEQFF. In DNA, the CDR3 is TGTGCCAGCAGCCAAACTGACTATCGAGGGAGCTCCTACAATGAGCAGTTCTTC.

This clonotype has at least ten counts. The rearrangement uses TRBV6-1 and TRBJ1-6; D is ambiguous. Between the trimmed V and J ends, which lost 5 bases and 9 bases, there was a span of 14 bases. The CDR3 extends over 14 amino acids. Germline CDR1 and CDR2: MNHNS and SASEGT. The CDR3 region has the DNA TGTGCCAGCAGTTCCCTGGGCGGAACTTCACCCCTCCACTTT. It yields the protein CASSSLGGTSPLHF.

This clonotype was seen a few times. The gene calls are TRBV2 and TRBJ2-2; D may be TRBD1 (6 bases). Germline V gene lookup returns CDR1 SNHLY and CDR2 FYNNEI. V lost 4 bases and J lost 2, with 11 bases in between. The CDR3 consists of 15 residues. This CDR3 reads CASSVGRGNTGELFF. The CDR3 region has the DNA TGTGCCAGCAGTGTGGGCAGGGGTAACACCGGGGAGCTGTTTTTT.

This clonotype was recorded a few times. CDR3 sequence: CASSERLSSTF. CDR3 sequence (DNA): TGTGCCAGCAGTGAAAGGTTGAGTAGCACCTTC. This chain joins TRBV6-1 and TRBJ1-2; D call uncertain. This CDR3 has 11 residues. CDR1 and CDR2 (germline): MNHNS, SASEGT. The V end was cut by 2 bases, the J end by 13 bases, with 11 bases between.

This clonotype was detected a few times. The CDR3 sequence: CASSLVAGNSEQYF. Written as DNA, the CDR3 is TGTGCCAGCAGCTTAGTGGCGGGGAATAGCGAGCAGTACTTC. V is TRBV7-2 and J is TRBJ2-7, with D perhaps matching TRBD2 (6 bases). The germline gives CDR1 SGHTA, CDR2 FQGNSA. The V and J ends lost 1 base and 6 bases respectively, with 13 bases between them. CDR3 length: 14 residues.

There are many counts of this clonotype. V usage is TRBV3-1 and J usage is TRBJ1-6; 11 bases are shared with TRBD1. Germline-derived CDR1 and CDR2 are LGHDT and YNNKEL (reference sequence). The CDR3 is 14 amino acids. V was pared by 4 bases and J by 10 bases, with 3 bases of the junction left unmatched. This CDR3 is CASSRDRGRSPLHF. DNA of the CDR3: TGTGCCAGCAGCCGGGACAGGGGGAGGTCACCCCTCCACTTT. The entire variable domain, with the rest obtained from reference TRBV3-1 and TRBJ1-6, is as follows: DTAVSQTPKYLVTQMGNDKSIKCEQNLGHDTMYWYKQDSKKFLKIMFSYNNKELIINETVPNRFSPKSPDKAHLNLHINSLELGDSAVYFCASSRDRGRSPLHFGNGTRLTVT.

This clonotype was counted at least ten times. J is TRBJ1-6 and V is TRBV12-3 or TRBV12-4; D not resolved. V was cut by 3 bases and J by 9 bases, with 9 bases left in between. The CDR3 is 13 amino acids. The CDR3 region has the DNA TGTGCCAGCAGTTTGGATATGGGTTCACCCCTCCACTTT. This codes for CASSLDMGSPLHF.

In its sample, this clonotype was seen many times. The chain is built from TRBV5-1 and TRBJ2-7; 14 positions match TRBD2. CDR1 and CDR2 from the germline V gene are SGHRS and YFSETQ. V was clipped by 3 bases and J by 4 bases; unmatched bases: 12. This CDR3 is built from 18 residues. CDR3 nucleotides: TGCGCCAGCAGCTCCCTCCCCAGGACTAGCGGGAGGAATTACGAGCAGTACTTC. It translates to CASSSLPRTSGRNYEQYF.

This clonotype has only a few counts. The J gene is TRBJ2-4, the V gene TRBV20-1; 8 positions agree with TRBD1. The CDR3 consists of 17 residues. V dropped 4 bases and J dropped 0; count of bases not matched to a gene: 11. The germline gives CDR1 DFQATT, CDR2 SNEGSKA (reference sequence). The DNA for the CDR3 is TGCAGTGCTATACGGGACAGGATGGGTGGAGCCAAAAACATTCAGTACTTC. It is translated as CSAIRDRMGGAKNIQYF.

This clonotype was seen ten or more times. The V gene is TRBV6-2 or TRBV6-3, the J gene TRBJ2-1, with a tentative D call TRBD2 (6 bases). This CDR3 is built from 15 residues. V shed 1 base and J shed 5 bases, with 12 bases lying between them. Germline V gene sequence: CDR1 MNHEY, CDR2 SVGEGT. The CDR3 DNA is TGTGCCAGCAGTTACTGGAGGAGGGATAACAATGAGCAGTTCTTC. Protein product: CASSYWRRDNNEQFF.

There are a few counts of this clonotype. As DNA, the CDR3 is TGTGCCAGCAGTTACCGGGGAGAACGGGTCTATAATTCACCCCTCCACTTT. It translates to CASSYRGERVYNSPLHF. The chain links TRBV6-8 to TRBJ1-6; D is unresolved. There are 17 residues in the CDR3. The germline gives CDR1 MNHGY, CDR2 SAAAGT. Trimming removed 2 bases from V and 3 bases from J, with 14 bases in between.

Concerning this clonotype: This could be a read error, since a much larger clone is one nucleotide away. V usage is TRBV2 and J usage is TRBJ1-5; D gene ambiguous. V lost 4 bases, J lost 4 bases, and 8 bases lay in between. CDR1 is SNHLY, CDR2 FYNNEI, per germline. CDR3 length: 13 amino acids. In nucleotides, the CDR3 is TGTGCCAGCAGTGGTTTCAGAAATCAGCCCCAGCATTTT. Its translation: CASSGFRNQPQHF. The full variable domain, its missing parts supplied by reference TRBV2 and TRBJ1-5, is EPEVTQTPSHQVTQMGQEVILRCVPISNHLYFYWYRQILGQKVEFLVSFYNNEISEKSEIFDDQFSVERPDGSNFTLKIRSTKLEDSAMYFCASSGFRNQPQHFGDGTRLSIL.

In this sample, this clonotype turned up many times. The V and J genes are TRBV20-1 and TRBJ2-7, with D possibly matching TRBD1 (6 bases). The germline V and J ends were trimmed by 4 bases and 5 bases, with 15 bases remaining between them. The CDR3 runs 13 residues. Germline-derived CDR1 and CDR2 are DFQATT and SNEGSKA (reference sequence). CDR3 in DNA: TGCAGTGCTATACCGCAGGGGAAAGACGAGCAGTACTTC. The encoded protein is CSAIPQGKDEQYF.

This clonotype was counted at least ten times. The chain employs TRBV20-1 and TRBJ1-5; 7 nucleotides align to TRBD1. Germline assignment: CDR1 DFQATT and CDR2 SNEGSKA (reference sequence). This CDR3 contains 13 residues. V lost 6 bases and J lost 1; bases outside the gene matches: 3. CDR3 sequence reads: CSAQTGSNQPQHF. CDR3 coding DNA: TGCAGTGCCCAGACAGGGAGCAATCAGCCCCAGCATTTT.

This clonotype was picked up many times. The chain joins TRBV7-9 to TRBJ2-1; D unclear. The V gene lost 5 bases and the J gene lost 6 bases, with 17 bases spanning the gap. The germline V gene encodes CDR1 SEHNR and CDR2 FQNEAQ (reference sequence). This CDR3 comprises 15 residues. The CDR3 here is CASSPWSAVGNEQFF. The DNA of the CDR3 is TGTGCCAGCAGCCCCTGGTCGGCGGTCGGCAATGAGCAGTTCTTC.

This clonotype has at least ten counts. V and J are TRBV28 and TRBJ1-5, with TRBD1 matching 7 bases. The CDR3 extends over 12 amino acids. V was clipped by 8 bases and J by 4 bases; unmatched bases: 2. Germline CDR1 MDHEN, CDR2 SYDVKM. For the CDR3, the DNA is TGTGCCAGCCGGGACAGAAATCAGCCCCAGCATTTT. Amino acid sequence: CASRDRNQPQHF.

This rearrangement joins TRBV13 to TRBJ2-7; the match to TRBD2 covers 10 bases. CDR3 length: 14 amino acids. V shed 5 bases, J shed 3 bases, and the junction held 4 bases outside the gene matches. The germline V gene encodes CDR1 PRHDT and CDR2 FYEKMQ (reference sequence). The CDR3 loop reads CASSETSGIYEQYF. CDR3 sequence (DNA): TGTGCCAGCAGCGAAACTAGCGGGATCTACGAGCAGTACTTC.

The rearrangement links TRBV2 to TRBJ1-5; D perhaps matches TRBD1 (5 bases). The CDR3 is 16 residues long. Germline V CDR1 and CDR2: SNHLY, FYNNEI. Deletions cut 3 bases from V and 13 bases from J, with 25 bases between. The CDR3 sequence: CASSDQGLAVNGAQHF. CDR3 coding DNA: TGTGCCAGCAGTGACCAGGGACTAGCGGTTAATGGCGCGCAGCATTTT.

This clonotype was detected many times. The V gene is TRBV3-1, the J gene TRBJ1-1, with 7 bases matching TRBD1. V lost 2 bases, J lost 1 base, and 4 bases stayed unmatched. The CDR3 covers 15 residues. The germline CDR1 and CDR2 sequences are LGHDT and YNNKEL (reference sequence). CDR3 amino acids: CASSQPYRGNTEAFF. The CDR3 region has the DNA TGTGCCAGCAGCCAACCATACAGGGGGAACACTGAAGCTTTCTTT.

This clonotype was detected many times. The chain combines TRBV27 with TRBJ2-7; 7 nucleotides align to TRBD1. Losses at the gene ends were 6 bases for V and 3 bases for J; bases not matched to a gene: 11. The length of the CDR3 is 15 residues. Germline V gene sequence: CDR1 MNHEY, CDR2 SMNVEV (reference sequence). The chain's CDR3 is CASRPGTDRFYEQYF. CDR3 nucleotides: TGTGCCAGCAGGCCTGGGACAGACCGATTCTACGAGCAGTACTTC.

This clonotype occurred a few times. As the CDR3 is not closed by the conserved phenylalanine or tryptophan, this likely results from a read error. The rearrangement uses TRBV12-3 or TRBV12-4 and TRBJ2-1, with 7 bases identical to TRBD1. With 5 bases clipped from V and 4 bases from J, the junction kept 8 bases outside the gene matches. The CDR3 covers 15 residues. In DNA, the CDR3 is TGTGCCAGCAGTCCGGGACAGACTATATACAATGAGCAGTTCCTC. It encodes CASSPGQTIYNEQFL.

This chain joins TRBV6-1 and TRBJ2-1; 7 nucleotides line up with TRBD2. Per germline, CDR1 MNHNS and CDR2 SASEGT. The CDR3 sequence is 13 residues long. With V trimmed by 9 bases and J by 9 bases, 11 bases remained unmatched. For the CDR3, the DNA is TGTGCCAGTTCCGCAAGTCCTAGCGGTGAGCAGTTCTTC. It yields the protein CASSASPSGEQFF.

This clonotype showed up many times. This chain connects TRBV27 to TRBJ2-7, with TRBD2 as a possible D gene (6 bases). CDR3 length: 13 amino acids. Germline V CDR1 and CDR2: MNHEY, SMNVEV (reference sequence). The V end was cut by 6 bases, the J end by 6 bases, with 15 bases between. The CDR3: CASSFYRGSEQYF. As DNA, the CDR3 is TGTGCCAGCAGCTTTTATCGGGGGTCCGAGCAGTACTTC.

This clonotype was seen a few times. Written as DNA, the CDR3 is TGTGCCAGCAGCTTTACCCTAGCGGGAAGCACAGATACGCAGTATTTT. This codes for CASSFTLAGSTDTQYF. The chain has TRBV7-9 and TRBJ2-3; the match to TRBD2 covers 9 bases. The CDR3 runs 16 residues. CDR1 and CDR2 (germline): SEHNR, FQNEAQ (reference sequence). The V gene end was trimmed by 3 bases and the J gene end by 0 bases; junction bases not matched to a gene: 4.